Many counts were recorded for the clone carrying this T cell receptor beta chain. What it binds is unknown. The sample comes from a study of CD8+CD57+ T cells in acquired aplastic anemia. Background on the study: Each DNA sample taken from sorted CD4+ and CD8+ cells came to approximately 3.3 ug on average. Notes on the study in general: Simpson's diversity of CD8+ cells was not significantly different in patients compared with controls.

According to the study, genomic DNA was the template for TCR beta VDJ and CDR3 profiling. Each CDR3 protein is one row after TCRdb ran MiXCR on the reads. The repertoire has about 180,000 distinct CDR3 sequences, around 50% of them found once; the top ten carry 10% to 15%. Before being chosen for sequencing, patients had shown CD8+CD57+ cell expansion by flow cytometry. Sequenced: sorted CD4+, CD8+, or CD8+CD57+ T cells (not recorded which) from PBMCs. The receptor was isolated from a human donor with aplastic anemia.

CDR3 sequence (DNA): TGTGCCAGCAGCTTACCAGATAGCGGAGCTGAGACCCAGTACTTC. Amino acid sequence: CASSLPDSGAETQYF. The chain uses TRBV7-9 and TRBJ2-5; TRBD2 might be the D (6 bases). From germline, CDR1 is SEHNR and CDR2 FQNEAQ (reference sequence). The length of the CDR3 is 15 residues. Trimming removed 2 bases from V and 5 bases from J, with 15 bases in between.